This TCR beta chain was recovered during a study of blood T cell repertoires in COVID-19. In terms of age and location, participants ranged from about 18 to 100 years and lived in about two dozen US areas. Cohorts were determined from participant-reported clinical history. Resolution of symptoms, clearance, or two negative PCRs was present in recovered Cohort 3 donors. Original processing notes: Amplification of reference gene primers provided the estimated nucleated cell counts. Sequenced by immunoSEQ multiplex PCR; TCRdb stores in-frame clones only, minus some. The V and J calls and the clone size are those of that table, but D and trimming were determined from the DNA. The sample has a few hundred thousand clones, about nine tenths seen once. This sequence originates from a middle-aged man who had recovered from COVID-19. The specimen was PBMCs or T cells enriched from blood (not recorded which).

The CDR3 reads CASSLTGGRYEQYF. The CDR3 DNA reads as TGTGCCAGTAGTCTTACAGGGGGTCGCTACGAGCAGTACTTC. This chain links TRBV19 with TRBJ2-7, with 8 bases fitting TRBD1. The V segment lost 5 bases and the J segment 3 bases; nucleotides outside the gene matches: 6. The CDR3 is 14 residues long. The germline V gene has CDR1 LNHDA and CDR2 SQIVND (reference sequence).